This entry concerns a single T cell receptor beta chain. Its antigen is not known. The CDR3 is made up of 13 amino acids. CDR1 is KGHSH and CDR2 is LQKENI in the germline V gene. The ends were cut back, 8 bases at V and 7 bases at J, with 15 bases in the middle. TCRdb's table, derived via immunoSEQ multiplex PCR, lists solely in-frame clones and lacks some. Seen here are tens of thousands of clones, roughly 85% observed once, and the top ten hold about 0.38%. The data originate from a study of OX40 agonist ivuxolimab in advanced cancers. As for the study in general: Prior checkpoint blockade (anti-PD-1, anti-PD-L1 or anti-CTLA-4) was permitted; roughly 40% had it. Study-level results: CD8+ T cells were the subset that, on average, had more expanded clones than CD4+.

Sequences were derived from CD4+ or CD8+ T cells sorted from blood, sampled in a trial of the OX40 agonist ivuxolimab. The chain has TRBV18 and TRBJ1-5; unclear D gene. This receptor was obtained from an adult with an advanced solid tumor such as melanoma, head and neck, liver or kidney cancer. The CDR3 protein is CASREERSQPQHF. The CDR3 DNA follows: TGTGCCAGCCGCGAGGAGAGGTCCCAGCCCCAGCATTTT.